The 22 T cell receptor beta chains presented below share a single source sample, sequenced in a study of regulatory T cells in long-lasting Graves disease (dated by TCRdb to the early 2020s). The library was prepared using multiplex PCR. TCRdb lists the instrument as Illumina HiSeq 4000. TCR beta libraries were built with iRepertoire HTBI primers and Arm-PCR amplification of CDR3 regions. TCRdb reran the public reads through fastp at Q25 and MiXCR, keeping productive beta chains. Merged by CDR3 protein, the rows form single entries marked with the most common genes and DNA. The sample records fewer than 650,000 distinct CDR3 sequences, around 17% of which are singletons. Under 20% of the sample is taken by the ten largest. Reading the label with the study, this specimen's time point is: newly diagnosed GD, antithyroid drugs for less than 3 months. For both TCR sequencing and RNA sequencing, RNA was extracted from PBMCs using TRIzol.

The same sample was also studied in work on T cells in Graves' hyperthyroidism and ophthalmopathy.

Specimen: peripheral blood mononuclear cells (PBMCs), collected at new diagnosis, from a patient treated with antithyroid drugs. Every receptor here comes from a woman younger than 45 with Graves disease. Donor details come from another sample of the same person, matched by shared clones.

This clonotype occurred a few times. The CDR3 DNA follows: TGTGCCAGCAGTCCAAAACAAACCCGGGTGTTGGGGACAGATACGCAGTATTTT. Translating gives CASSPKQTRVLGTDTQYF. The genes are TRBV27 and TRBJ2-3, with D unresolved. This CDR3 has 18 residues. V lost 5 bases, J lost 3 bases, and 24 bases lay in between. Germline CDR1 MNHEY, CDR2 SMNVEV (reference sequence).

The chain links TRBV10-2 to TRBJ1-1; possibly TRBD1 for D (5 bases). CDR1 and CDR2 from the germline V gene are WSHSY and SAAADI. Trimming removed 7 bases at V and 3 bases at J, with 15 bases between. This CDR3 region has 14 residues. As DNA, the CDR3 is TGCGCCAGCACCGGTGGGGGGGTCGACACTGAAGCTTTCTTT. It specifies CASTGGGVDTEAFF.

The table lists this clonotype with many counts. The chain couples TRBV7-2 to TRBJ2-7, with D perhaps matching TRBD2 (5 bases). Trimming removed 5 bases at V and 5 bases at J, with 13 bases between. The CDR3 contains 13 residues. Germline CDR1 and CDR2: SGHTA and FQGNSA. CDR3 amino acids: CASSPPGVDEQYF. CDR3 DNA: TGTGCCAGCAGCCCCCCCGGGGTGGACGAGCAGTACTTC.

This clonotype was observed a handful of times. CDR3 nucleotide sequence: TGTGCCAGTTCCGGGAGCCCAGGGGGTGAAAAACTGTTTTTT. Translation: CASSGSPGGEKLFF. The rearrangement links TRBV19 to TRBJ1-4, with TRBD1 identical over 7 bases. Trimming removed 8 bases from V and 7 bases from J; junction bases left unmatched: 10. Per the germline V gene, CDR1 is LNHDA and CDR2 is SQIVND (reference sequence). The CDR3 is 14 residues long.

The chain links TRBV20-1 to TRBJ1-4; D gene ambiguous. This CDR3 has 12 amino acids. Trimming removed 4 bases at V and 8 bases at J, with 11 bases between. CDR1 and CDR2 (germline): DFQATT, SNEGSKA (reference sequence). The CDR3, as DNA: TGCAGTGCTAAAGACCGCGAGGAAAAACTGTTTTTT. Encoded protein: CSAKDREEKLFF.

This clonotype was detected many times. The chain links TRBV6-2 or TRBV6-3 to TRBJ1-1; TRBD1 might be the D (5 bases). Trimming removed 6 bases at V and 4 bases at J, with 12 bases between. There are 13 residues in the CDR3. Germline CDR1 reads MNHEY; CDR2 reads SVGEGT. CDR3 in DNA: TGTGCCAGCAGCACGAGGGGTGGCACTGAAGCTTTCTTT. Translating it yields CASSTRGGTEAFF.

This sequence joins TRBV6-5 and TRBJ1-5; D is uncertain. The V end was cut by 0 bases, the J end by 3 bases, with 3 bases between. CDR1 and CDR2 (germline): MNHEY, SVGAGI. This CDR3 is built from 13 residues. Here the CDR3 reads CASSYSTNQPQHF. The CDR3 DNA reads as TGTGCCAGCAGTTACTCCACCAATCAGCCCCAGCATTTT.

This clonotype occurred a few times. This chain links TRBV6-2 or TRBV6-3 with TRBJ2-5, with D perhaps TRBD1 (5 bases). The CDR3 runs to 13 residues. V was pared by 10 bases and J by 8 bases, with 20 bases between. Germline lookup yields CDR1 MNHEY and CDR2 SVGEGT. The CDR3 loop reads CATNDSPQRTQYF. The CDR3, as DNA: TGTGCCACTAACGACAGTCCCCAAAGAACCCAGTACTTC.

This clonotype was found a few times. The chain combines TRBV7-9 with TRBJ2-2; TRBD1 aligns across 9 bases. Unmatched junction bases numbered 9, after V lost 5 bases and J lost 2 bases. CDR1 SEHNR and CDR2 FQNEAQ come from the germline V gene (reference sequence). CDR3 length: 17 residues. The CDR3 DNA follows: TGTGCCAGCAGCCCCTTACCGGGACAGGGCAACACCGGGGAGCTGTTTTTT. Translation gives CASSPLPGQGNTGELFF. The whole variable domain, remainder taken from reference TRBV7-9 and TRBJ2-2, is DTGVSQNPRHKITKRGQNVTFRCDPISEHNRLYWYRQTLGQGPEFLTYFQNEAQLEKSRLLSDRFSAERPKGSFSTLEIQRTEQGDSAMYLCASSPLPGQGNTGELFFGEGSRLTVL.

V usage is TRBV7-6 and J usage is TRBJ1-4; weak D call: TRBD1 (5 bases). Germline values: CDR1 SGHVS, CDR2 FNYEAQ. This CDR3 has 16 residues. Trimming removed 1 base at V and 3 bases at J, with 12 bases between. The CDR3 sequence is CASSLGNWGANEKLFF. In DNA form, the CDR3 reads TGTGCCAGCAGCTTAGGAAATTGGGGGGCTAATGAAAAACTGTTTTTT.

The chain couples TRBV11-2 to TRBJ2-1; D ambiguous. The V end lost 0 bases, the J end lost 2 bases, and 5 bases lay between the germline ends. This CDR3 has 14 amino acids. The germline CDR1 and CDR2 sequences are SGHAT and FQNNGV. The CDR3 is CASSLEGTYNEQFF. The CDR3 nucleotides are TGTGCCAGCAGCTTAGAAGGAACCTACAATGAGCAGTTCTTC.

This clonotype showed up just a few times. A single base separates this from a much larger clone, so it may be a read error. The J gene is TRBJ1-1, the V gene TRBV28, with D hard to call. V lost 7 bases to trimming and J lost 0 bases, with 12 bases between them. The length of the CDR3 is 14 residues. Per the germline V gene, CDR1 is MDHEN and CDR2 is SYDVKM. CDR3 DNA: TGTGCCAGCAAGAGGAGTCGCCTGAACACTGAAGCTTTCTTT. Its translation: CASKRSRLNTEAFF.

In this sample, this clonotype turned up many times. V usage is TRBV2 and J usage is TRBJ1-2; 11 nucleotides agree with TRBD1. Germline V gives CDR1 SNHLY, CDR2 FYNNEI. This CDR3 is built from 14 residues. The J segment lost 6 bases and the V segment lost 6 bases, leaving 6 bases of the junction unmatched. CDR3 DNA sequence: TGTGCCAGCAGGCTAACGGGACAGGGGGATGGCTACACCTTC. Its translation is CASRLTGQGDGYTF.

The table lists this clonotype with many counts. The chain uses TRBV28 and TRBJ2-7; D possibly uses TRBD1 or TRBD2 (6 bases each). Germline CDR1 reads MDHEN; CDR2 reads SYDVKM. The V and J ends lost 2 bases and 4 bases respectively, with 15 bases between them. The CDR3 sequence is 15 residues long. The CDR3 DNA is TGTGCCAGCAGTTTAACGGGGGCGATGGGTTACGAGCAGTACTTC. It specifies CASSLTGAMGYEQYF.

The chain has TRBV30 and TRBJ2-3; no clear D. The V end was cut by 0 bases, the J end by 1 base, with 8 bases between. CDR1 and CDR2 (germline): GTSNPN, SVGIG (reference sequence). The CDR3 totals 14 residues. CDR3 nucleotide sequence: TGTGCCTGGAGTGTAAGGCTAGGCACAGATACGCAGTATTTT. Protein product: CAWSVRLGTDTQYF.

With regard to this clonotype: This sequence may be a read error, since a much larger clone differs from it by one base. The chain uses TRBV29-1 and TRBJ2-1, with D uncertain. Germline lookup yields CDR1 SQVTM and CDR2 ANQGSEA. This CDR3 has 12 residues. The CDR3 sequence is CSVEGSYNERFF. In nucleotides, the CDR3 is TGCAGCGTTGAAGGCAGTTACAATGAGCGGTTCTTC.

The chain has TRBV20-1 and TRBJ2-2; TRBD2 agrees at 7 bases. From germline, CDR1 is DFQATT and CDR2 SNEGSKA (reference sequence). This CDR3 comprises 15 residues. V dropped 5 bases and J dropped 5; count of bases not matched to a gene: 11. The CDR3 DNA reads TGCAGTGCTCGGACCCCGGGACTACAAACCGGGGAGCTGTTTTTT. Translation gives CSARTPGLQTGELFF.

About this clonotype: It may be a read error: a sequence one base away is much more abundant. The CDR3 sequence: CASSLAAHEQYF. The CDR3 coding sequence is TGTGCCAGCAGCCTAGCGGCCCACGAGCAGTACTTC. This rearrangement joins TRBV12-3 or TRBV12-4 to TRBJ2-7, with 7 positions matching TRBD2. CDR3 size: 12 residues. The V and J ends lost 6 bases and 5 bases, in that order; junction bases with no gene match: 4.

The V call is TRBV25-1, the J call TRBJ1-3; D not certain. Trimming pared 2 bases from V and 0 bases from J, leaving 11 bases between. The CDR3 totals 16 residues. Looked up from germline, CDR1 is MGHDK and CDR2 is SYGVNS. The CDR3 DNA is TGTGCCAGCAGTGAAAATGGCGGGCACTCTGGAAACACCATATATTTT. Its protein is CASSENGGHSGNTIYF.

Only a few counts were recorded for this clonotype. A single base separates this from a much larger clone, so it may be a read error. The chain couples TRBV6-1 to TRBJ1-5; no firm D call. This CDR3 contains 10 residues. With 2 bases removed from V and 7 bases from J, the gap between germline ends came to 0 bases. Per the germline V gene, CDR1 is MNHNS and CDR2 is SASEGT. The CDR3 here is CASSEQPQHF. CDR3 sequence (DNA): TGTGCCAGCAGTGAACAGCCCCAGCATTTT.

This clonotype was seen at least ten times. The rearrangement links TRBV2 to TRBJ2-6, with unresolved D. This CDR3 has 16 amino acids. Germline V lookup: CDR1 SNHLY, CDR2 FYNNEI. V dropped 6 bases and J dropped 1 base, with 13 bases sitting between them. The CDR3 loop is CASRDIVTSGANVLTF. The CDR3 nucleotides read TGTGCCAGCAGGGATATTGTGACATCTGGGGCCAACGTCCTGACTTTC.

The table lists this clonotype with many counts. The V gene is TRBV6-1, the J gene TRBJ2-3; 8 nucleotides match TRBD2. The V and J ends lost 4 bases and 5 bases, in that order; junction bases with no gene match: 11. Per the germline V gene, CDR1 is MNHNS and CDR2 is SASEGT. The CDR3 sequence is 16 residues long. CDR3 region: CASSAFVAGGGDTQYF. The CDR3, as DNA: TGTGCCAGCAGTGCCTTCGTTGCGGGAGGCGGAGATACGCAGTATTTT.